Below, one T cell receptor beta chain is given with its context. Its matching antigen is unknown. The ends were cut back, 2 bases at V and 3 bases at J, with 10 bases in the middle. Germline lookup yields CDR1 SGHTA and CDR2 FQGTGA. This CDR3 is built from 14 residues. This specimen belongs to a study of T cells after posttransplantation cyclophosphamide. General study findings and limits: After PTCy, TRB diversity resembled that of CNI/methotrexate controls.

On the day of bone marrow donation, the related graft donor provided peripheral blood. The assay was immunoSEQ multiplex PCR, and TCRdb's table has in-frame clones only and misses some. The specimen has around 34,000 clones, none found just once. The source material was PBMCs. The chain uses TRBV7-3 and TRBJ1-1, with D unclear. The source is a man aged 50 to 59 in good health, CMV-negative, and a related stem cell transplant donor. CDR3 in DNA: TGTGCCAGCAGCTTAGCCCCCGGGGACACTGAAGCTTTCTTT. Protein sequence: CASSLAPGDTEAFF. The full variable domain, in which reference TRBV7-3 and TRBJ1-1 provide the parts outside the CDR3, is GAGVSQTPSNKVTEKGKYVELRCDPISGHTALYWYRQSLGQGPEFLIYFQGTGAADDSGLPNDRFFAVRPEGSVSTLKIQRTERGDSAVYLCASSLAPGDTEAFFGQGTRLTVV.